These T cell receptor beta chains were read from a single sample in a study of T cells after yellow fever vaccination. TCRdb called the 5' RACE reads again in MiXCR, with one record for every CDR3 protein. The sample comprises roughly 340,000 distinct CDR3 sequences, 8.7% of which are singletons, and about a sixth rests with the top ten. The input for sequencing was PBMCs, taken on the day of the first yellow fever vaccination. The receptors were sampled from a man aged 18-30 years who received the YFV17D yellow fever vaccine. The CDR3 runs from the conserved cysteine through the conserved F or W. Clone size is given for some rows only: seen once, a few or many times, or a class if the clone is expanded.

clone_size j_call v_call cdr3_aa
few TRBJ2-1 TRBV4-2 CASSQDLVVYSYNEQFF
NA TRBJ2-7 TRBV12-3/TRBV12-4 CASSFGQGATYEQYF
few TRBJ1-1 TRBV7-2 CASSRQQGPQAEAFF
few TRBJ2-2 TRBV11-2 CASSRDYLNTGELFF
NA TRBJ2-3 TRBV20-1 CSARAPGRDTQYF
NA TRBJ2-7 TRBV21-1 CASSKETSGGAYEQYF
NA TRBJ2-2 TRBV5-4 CASSLPRGITGELFF
NA TRBJ2-4 TRBV9 CASSVGSGGLAKNIQYF
many TRBJ2-1 TRBV20-1 CSARTPGVNEQFF
NA TRBJ2-3 TRBV7-2 CASSFSVDTQYF
many TRBJ2-5 TRBV18 CASSQTSQETQYF
NA TRBJ1-1 TRBV6-5 CASTRTGGWNTEAFF
NA TRBJ2-1 TRBV4-1 CASSQGMTGSYNEQFF
many TRBJ2-1 TRBV5-1 CASRAYNEQFF